This TCR beta chain stems from a study of T cell clonotyping in hematopoietic cell transplantation. A word on this clone: Its antigen is undetermined.

General observations from the study: Graft donor and pretransplant recipient Inverse Simpson Index values predicted broader posttransplant TCR diversity. At the given depth, recipient repertoires were over 95% de novo clonotypes. Recipient TCR diversity dropped after transplant; expanded clonotypes rose from day 30 to 180.

Some clones are missing from TCRdb's copy, which holds only in-frame ones; the method was immunoSEQ multiplex PCR. The sample comprises 37,000 or so clones, about 90% of which are singletons, and roughly 1.8% rests with the top ten. This CDR3 region has 13 residues. CDR1 and CDR2 (germline): SGHRS, YFSETQ. V lost 0 bases and J 4 bases, leaving 7 bases between the germline ends. This receptor was obtained from a woman aged 40 to 50 in good health. Some clones in this sample may be carry-over from other donors' samples. The sample taken for sequencing was peripheral blood mononuclear cells. The J gene is TRBJ1-1, the V gene TRBV5-1, with D unresolved. CDR3 in DNA: TGCGCCAGCAGCTTGGCGTTGCGCACTGAAGCTTTCTTT. Translation: CASSLALRTEAFF.